These 28 T cell receptor beta chains were sequenced from one sample in a study of blood T cell repertoires in COVID-19. Sequenced by immunoSEQ multiplex PCR; TCRdb stores in-frame clones only, minus some. This sample has about 400,000 clones; more than 85% occur once, and the top ten carry around 4.5%. Sequenced material: peripheral blood. The source of these receptors is a woman under 40 with acute or convalescent COVID-19.

J is TRBJ2-3 and V is TRBV2; the match to TRBD2 covers 11 bases. The J segment lost 4 bases and the V segment lost 6 bases, leaving 9 bases of the junction unmatched. Germline CDR1 SNHLY, CDR2 FYNNEI. This CDR3 region has 16 residues. The CDR3 loop reads CASSGLGLAEADTQYF. The CDR3 DNA sequence: TGTGCCAGCAGCGGACTGGGACTAGCGGAAGCAGATACGCAGTATTTT.

This chain uses TRBV5-6 with TRBJ2-7, with D possibly being TRBD1 (6 bases). The length of the CDR3 is 14 residues. CDR1 and CDR2 (germline): SGHDT, YYEEEE. V lost 0 bases, J lost 4 bases, and 11 bases lay in between. In nucleotides, the CDR3 is TGTGCCAGCAGCTTGGGCCAGGGGTGGTACGAGCAGTACTTC. Translating it yields CASSLGQGWYEQYF.

The chain joins TRBV30 to TRBJ1-6, with D hard to call. CDR1 and CDR2 (germline): GTSNPN, SVGIG (reference sequence). CDR3 length: 14 amino acids. V was shortened by 0 bases and J by 10 bases, with 13 bases between the two germline ends. CDR3 bases: TGTGCCTGGAGTGTACGAAAAGGAGCATCACCCCTCCACTTT. Protein product: CAWSVRKGASPLHF.

The chain has TRBV12-5 and TRBJ2-5; a possible D gene is TRBD1 (6 bases). The CDR3 is made up of 15 amino acids. The ends were cut back, 1 base at V and 2 bases at J, with 11 bases in the middle. The germline V gene has CDR1 LGHNT and CDR2 FRNRAP. CDR3 bases: TGTGCTAGTGGTTTGGGAAGTAGGGGGCAAGAGACCCAGTACTTC. Residues: CASGLGSRGQETQYF. Complete variable domain (other parts from reference TRBV12-5 and TRBJ2-5): DARVTQTPRHKVTEMGQEVTMRCQPILGHNTVFWYRQTMMQGLELLAYFRNRAPLDDSGMPKDRFSAEMPDATLATLKIQPSEPRDSAVYFCASGLGSRGQETQYFGPGTRLLVL.

The gene calls are TRBV24-1 and TRBJ1-1, with D possibly matching TRBD1 (5 bases). The CDR3 is 14 amino acids. The V end was cut by 3 bases, the J end by 6 bases, with 13 bases between. CDR1 and CDR2 from the germline V gene are KGHDR and SFDVKD. CDR3 DNA: TGTGCCACCAGTGATCCAGGGAAAGGAGCTGAAGCTTTCTTT. Amino acid sequence: CATSDPGKGAEAFF.

The count of this clone is one. V is TRBV12-3 or TRBV12-4 and J is TRBJ1-2; tentatively, D is TRBD1 (6 bases). The CDR3 has 13 amino acids. V was shortened by 6 bases and J by 5 bases, with 13 bases between the two germline ends. The CDR3 DNA reads TGTGCCAGCAGCGACAGGACGCCTTATGGCTACACCTTC. The encoded protein is CASSDRTPYGYTF.

The chain links TRBV7-2 to TRBJ2-2; 12 bases are a match to TRBD2. This CDR3 region has 16 residues. The trim removed 1 base at V and 6 bases at J, leaving 3 bases unmatched. The germline gives CDR1 SGHTA, CDR2 FQGNSA. CDR3 sequence (DNA): TGTGCCAGCAGCTTAGGACTAGCGGGGGTCTCCGGGGAGCTGTTTTTT. Translation gives CASSLGLAGVSGELFF.

The V call is TRBV2, the J call TRBJ2-5; the D gene is possibly TRBD1 (5 bases). Germline V gene sequence: CDR1 SNHLY, CDR2 FYNNEI. The CDR3 has 16 amino acids. V lost 6 bases, J lost 1 base, and 18 bases lay in between. The CDR3 region has the DNA TGTGCCAGCAGCACAAGCTCAAGGGGTCTCCAAGAGACCCAGTACTTC. Translation gives CASSTSSRGLQETQYF.

V is TRBV6-5 and J is TRBJ1-5; D remains unclear. CDR3 size: 12 residues. The germline V gene has CDR1 MNHEY and CDR2 SVGAGI. V was cut by 6 bases and J by 7 bases, with 10 bases left in between. CDR3 sequence reads: CASRVNTQPQHF. CDR3 coding DNA: TGTGCCAGCAGGGTCAACACCCAGCCCCAGCATTTT.

The count of this clone is one. The chain carries TRBV5-1 and TRBJ1-6, with D tentatively TRBD1 (5 bases). The CDR3 sequence is 15 residues long. Trimming cost V 0 bases and J 10 bases, with 14 bases left between them. Germline CDR1 SGHRS, CDR2 YFSETQ. DNA for the CDR3: TGCGCCAGCAGCTTGGTAGGGGAAAATAGATCACCCCTCCACTTT. It is translated as CASSLVGENRSPLHF.

The chain is built from TRBV4-1 and TRBJ1-1; the match to TRBD1 covers 8 bases. J gave up 1 base and V 0 bases, and 4 bases lay outside the gene matches. Germline V gives CDR1 MGHRA, CDR2 YSYEKL. The CDR3 runs 16 residues. The CDR3 loop reads CASSQDRGPQNTEAFF. The CDR3 DNA reads as TGCGCCAGCAGCCAAGACAGGGGGCCTCAGAACACTGAAGCTTTCTTT.

This clone was counted once. The rearrangement joins TRBV7-9 to TRBJ2-5; D is uncertain. The length of the CDR3 is 15 residues. The V gene's germline CDR1 is SEHNR and CDR2 FQNEAQ (reference sequence). V lost 5 bases and J 0 bases, leaving 13 bases between the germline ends. DNA of the CDR3: TGTGCCAGCAGCCCCCCCCGAGCGTACCAAGAGACCCAGTACTTC. Its protein is CASSPPRAYQETQYF.

This clone appeared once. This chain links TRBV27 with TRBJ2-1; D is uncertain. This CDR3 comprises 12 residues. V was pared by 0 bases and J by 8 bases, with 5 bases between. Germline CDR1 reads MNHEY; CDR2 reads SMNVEV (reference sequence). Here the CDR3 reads CASSLSGYEQFF. CDR3 bases: TGTGCCAGCAGTTTATCCGGGTATGAGCAGTTCTTC.

The chain couples TRBV4-1 to TRBJ2-7, with TRBD2 matching over 8 bases. CDR3 length equals 16 residues. From germline, CDR1 is MGHRA and CDR2 YSYEKL. Trimming took 0 bases from V and 7 from J; bases not matched to a gene: 11. Written as DNA, the CDR3 is TGCGCCAGCAGCCAAGAGTCGGCTAGCGGGCCGGGGGAGCAGTACTTC. Translating it yields CASSQESASGPGEQYF.

The rearrangement links TRBV5-6 to TRBJ2-6; TRBD2 matches 11 bases. Looked up from germline, CDR1 is SGHDT and CDR2 is YYEEEE. CDR3 size: 17 residues. With 0 bases clipped from V and 6 bases from J, the junction kept 5 bases outside the gene matches. CDR3 loop: CASSLEVSGGAANVLTF. CDR3 in DNA: TGTGCCAGCAGCTTGGAGGTTAGCGGGGGGGCGGCCAACGTCCTGACTTTC.

This sequence joins TRBV4-1 and TRBJ2-5; 11 positions agree with TRBD2. CDR3 length: 17 amino acids. Germline CDR1 reads MGHRA; CDR2 reads YSYEKL. The V segment lost 3 bases and the J segment 2 bases; nucleotides outside the gene matches: 8. CDR3 nucleotide sequence: TGCGCCAGCAGCCATCTAGCGGGGGGCCAACTTCAAGAGACCCAGTACTTC. Translation gives CASSHLAGGQLQETQYF.

The V gene is TRBV2, the J gene TRBJ2-3, with TRBD1 matching 9 bases. The V gene's germline CDR1 is SNHLY and CDR2 FYNNEI. With V trimmed by 7 bases and J by 1 base, 3 bases remained unmatched. The CDR3 totals 14 residues. The DNA of the CDR3 is TGTGCCAGCAAGGGGGACAGGGGCACAGATACGCAGTATTTT. Its translation: CASKGDRGTDTQYF.

The chain employs TRBV9 and TRBJ2-3, with 7 bases matching TRBD1. Trimming took 0 bases from V and 1 from J; bases not matched to a gene: 5. The CDR3 is 16 residues long. Germline V lookup: CDR1 SGDLS, CDR2 YYNGEE. Here the CDR3 reads CASSVGSGGGTDTQYF. CDR3 nucleotide sequence: TGTGCCAGCAGCGTAGGGTCAGGGGGAGGCACAGATACGCAGTATTTT.

This chain links TRBV5-6 with TRBJ2-5; tentatively, D is TRBD1 (5 bases). The CDR3 is made up of 14 amino acids. In germline, CDR1 is SGHDT, CDR2 YYEEEE. Trimming stripped 1 base from V and 5 bases from J, with 12 bases between. CDR3 sequence reads: CASSLYSGRETQYF. The CDR3 nucleotides are TGTGCCAGCAGCTTGTATTCAGGGCGGGAGACCCAGTACTTC.

This chain connects TRBV30 to TRBJ1-4; 10 nucleotides align to TRBD1. Germline V gene lookup returns CDR1 GTSNPN and CDR2 SVGIG (reference sequence). This CDR3 has 16 residues. V dropped 4 bases and J dropped 0; count of bases not matched to a gene: 5. Here the CDR3 DNA reads TGTGCCTGGAACTCCGGGACAGGGGCAACTAATGAAAAACTGTTTTTT. It codes for CAWNSGTGATNEKLFF. The entire variable domain, with the rest obtained from reference TRBV30 and TRBJ1-4, is as follows: SQTIHQWPATLVQPVGSPLSLECTVEGTSNPNLYWYRQAAGRGLQLLFYSVGIGQISSEVPQNLSASRPQDRQFILSSKKLLLSDSGFYLCAWNSGTGATNEKLFFGSGTQLSVL.

J is TRBJ1-1 and V is TRBV7-6, with TRBD1 matching over 8 bases. The V and J ends lost 1 base and 8 bases, in that order; junction bases with no gene match: 12. The length of the CDR3 is 16 residues. The germline CDR1 and CDR2 sequences are SGHVS and FNYEAQ. The CDR3 loop reads CASSLGTGTGAKEAFF. For the CDR3, the DNA is TGTGCCAGCAGCTTAGGCACCGGGACAGGAGCCAAAGAAGCTTTCTTT.

This sequence joins TRBV12-5 and TRBJ2-7; D remains ambiguous. Germline CDR1 LGHNT, CDR2 FRNRAP. With 4 bases removed from V and 2 bases from J, the gap between germline ends came to 6 bases. The CDR3 has 12 residues. CDR3 in amino acids: CASGWLTYEQYF. The CDR3, as DNA: TGTGCTAGTGGTTGGCTGACCTACGAGCAGTACTTC.

CDR3 sequence (DNA): TGTGCCAGCAGAGCCTCGGGAGGTGGGGCAGCTTTCTTT. Residues: CASRASGGGAAFF. The genes are TRBV2 and TRBJ1-1; maybe TRBD1 (5 bases). The CDR3 covers 13 residues. CDR1 and CDR2 (germline): SNHLY, FYNNEI. The V and J ends lost 6 bases and 10 bases respectively, with 18 bases between them.

The chain carries TRBV6-1 and TRBJ1-2; D is perhaps TRBD1 (5 bases). The CDR3 extends over 14 amino acids. Germline CDR1 is MNHNS and CDR2 is SASEGT. The V gene lost 2 bases and the J gene lost 6 bases, with 13 bases spanning the gap. Here the CDR3 DNA reads TGTGCCAGCAGTGAATCGGGGGGGTACGATGGCTACACCTTC. Its protein is CASSESGGYDGYTF.

This clone was detected only once. Other DNA sequences from this sample encode an identical CDR3 as well. The chain couples TRBV7-3 to TRBJ2-2, with D possibly being TRBD1 (5 bases). The CDR3 is 13 residues long. Trimming removed 5 bases from V and 5 bases from J, with 9 bases in between. Germline assignment: CDR1 SGHTA and CDR2 FQGTGA. The CDR3 nucleotides are TGTGCCAGCAGCCCCCAGGGAACCGGGGAGCTGTTTTTT. Translation gives CASSPQGTGELFF.

The chain has TRBV20-1 and TRBJ2-1; D is ambiguous. Germline values: CDR1 DFQATT, CDR2 SNEGSKA (reference sequence). Trimming shortened V by 2 bases and J by 9 bases, and 8 bases separated the two germline ends. This CDR3 spans 11 amino acids. As DNA, the CDR3 is TGCAGTGCTAGACGGGTGGCTGAGCAGTTCTTC. It codes for CSARRVAEQFF.

J is TRBJ1-2 and V is TRBV2; 8 nucleotides line up with TRBD1. V trimming: 6 bases; J trimming: 2 bases; junction bases outside the gene matches: 5. CDR1 and CDR2 from the germline V gene are SNHLY and FYNNEI. This CDR3 is built from 14 residues. CDR3 loop: CASSAGQGNYGYTF. The CDR3 DNA sequence: TGTGCCAGCAGCGCCGGACAGGGAAACTATGGCTACACCTTC.

This chain connects TRBV23-1 to TRBJ1-4, with 12 bases fitting TRBD1. TRBV23-1 qualifies as an ORF whose function is uncertain. The CDR3 is made up of 19 amino acids. The V and J ends lost 6 bases and 2 bases, in that order; junction bases with no gene match: 13. The CDR3 DNA is TGCGCCAGCAGGGGAGGGCGGGACAGGGGGCGTCGGACTAATGAAAAACTGTTTTTT. Its translation: CASRGGRDRGRRTNEKLFF.